The clone carrying this T cell receptor beta chain was detected only a few times. The antigen is unknown. This specimen comes from a study of T cells in Graves' hyperthyroidism and ophthalmopathy. Study as a whole: Before any treatment, at initial diagnosis, peripheral blood was collected. Study results and caveats: Among thyroid clonotypes expanded above 0.001, most also appeared in blood.

Amplification yielded TCR beta CDR3 regions, with RNA transcripts as the source. HTBI primers were used for first-round RT-PCR of the TCR CDR3. MiXCR was run by TCRdb on the multiplex PCR reads, yielding one entry per CDR3 protein. The sample lists 300,000 to 400,000 distinct CDR3 sequences, roughly 18% occurring once. V was shortened by 8 bases and J by 4 bases, with 11 bases between the two germline ends. Per the germline V gene, CDR1 is MNHNS and CDR2 is SASEGT. The CDR3 runs 13 residues. Diagnosis rested on symptoms, serum thyroxine and TRAb, thyroid ultrasound, and orbital computed tomography. The rearrangement links TRBV6-1 to TRBJ2-2; the D is unclear. Sequencing was performed on blood. This clonotype was sampled from a young man with Graves' ophthalmopathy. The CDR3 protein is CASPWPGTGELFF. As DNA, the CDR3 is TGTGCCAGCCCATGGCCTGGCACCGGGGAGCTGTTTTTT.